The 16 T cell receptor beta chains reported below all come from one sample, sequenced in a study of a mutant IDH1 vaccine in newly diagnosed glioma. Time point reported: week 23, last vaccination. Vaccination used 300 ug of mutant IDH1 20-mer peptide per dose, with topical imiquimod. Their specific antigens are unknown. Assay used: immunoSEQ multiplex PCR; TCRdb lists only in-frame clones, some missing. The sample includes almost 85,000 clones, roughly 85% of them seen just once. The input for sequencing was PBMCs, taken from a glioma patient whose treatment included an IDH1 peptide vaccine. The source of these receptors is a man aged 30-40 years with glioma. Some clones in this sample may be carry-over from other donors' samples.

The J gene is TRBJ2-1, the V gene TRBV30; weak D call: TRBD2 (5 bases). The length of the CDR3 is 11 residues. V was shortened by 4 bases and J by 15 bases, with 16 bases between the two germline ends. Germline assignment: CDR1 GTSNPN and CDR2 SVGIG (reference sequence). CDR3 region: CAWTRVQEMFF. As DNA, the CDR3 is TGTGCCTGGACGAGGGTTCAGGAAATGTTCTTC. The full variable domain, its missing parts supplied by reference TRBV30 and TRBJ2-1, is SQTIHQWPATLVQPVGSPLSLECTVEGTSNPNLYWYRQAAGRGLQLLFYSVGIGQISSEVPQNLSASRPQDRQFILSSKKLLLSDSGFYLCAWTRVQEMFFGPGTRLTVL.

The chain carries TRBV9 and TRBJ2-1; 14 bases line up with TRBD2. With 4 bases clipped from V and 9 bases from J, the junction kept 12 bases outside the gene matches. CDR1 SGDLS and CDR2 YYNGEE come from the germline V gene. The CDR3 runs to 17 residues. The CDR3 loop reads CASSPHTGTSGSSEQFF. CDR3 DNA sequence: TGTGCCAGCAGCCCTCATACCGGGACTAGCGGGAGTAGTGAGCAGTTCTTC.

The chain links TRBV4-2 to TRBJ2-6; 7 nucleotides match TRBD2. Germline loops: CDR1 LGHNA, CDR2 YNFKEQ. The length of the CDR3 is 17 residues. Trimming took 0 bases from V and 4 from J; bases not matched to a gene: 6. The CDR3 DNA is TGTGCCAGCAGCCAAGATGGAGGCGGGGGAGGGGCCAACGTCCTGACTTTC. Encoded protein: CASSQDGGGGGANVLTF.

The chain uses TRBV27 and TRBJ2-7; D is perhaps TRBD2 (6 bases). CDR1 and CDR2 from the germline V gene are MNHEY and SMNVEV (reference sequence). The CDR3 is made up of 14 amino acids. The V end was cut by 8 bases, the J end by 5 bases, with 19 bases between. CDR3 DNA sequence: TGTGCCAGCTCCGGGCCGCGGGAAAAGGACGAGCAGTACTTC. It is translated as CASSGPREKDEQYF.

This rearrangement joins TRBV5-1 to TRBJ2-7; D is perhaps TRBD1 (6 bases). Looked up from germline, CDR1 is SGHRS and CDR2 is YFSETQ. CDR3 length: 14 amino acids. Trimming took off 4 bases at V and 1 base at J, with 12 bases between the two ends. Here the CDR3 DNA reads TGCGCCAGCAGCCTCCGGACAGAGTCCTACGAGCAGTACTTC. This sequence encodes CASSLRTESYEQYF.

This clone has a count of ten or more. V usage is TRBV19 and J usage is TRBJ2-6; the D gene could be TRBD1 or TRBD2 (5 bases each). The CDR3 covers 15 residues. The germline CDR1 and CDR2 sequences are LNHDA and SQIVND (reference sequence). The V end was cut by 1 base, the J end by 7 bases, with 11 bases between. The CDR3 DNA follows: TGTGCCAGTAGTATAGGGACCGGGGCCGCCAACGTCCTGACTTTC. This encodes CASSIGTGAANVLTF. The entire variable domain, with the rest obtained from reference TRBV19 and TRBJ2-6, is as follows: DGGITQSPKYLFRKEGQNVTLSCEQNLNHDAMYWYRQDPGQGLRLIYYSQIVNDFQKGDIAEGYSVSREKKESFPLTVTSAQKNPTAFYLCASSIGTGAANVLTFGAGSRLTVL.

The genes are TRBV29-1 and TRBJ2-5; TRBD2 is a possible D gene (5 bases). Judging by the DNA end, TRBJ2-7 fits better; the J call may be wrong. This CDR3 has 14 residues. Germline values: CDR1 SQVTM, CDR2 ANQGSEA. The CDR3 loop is CSVGGLAYSYEQYF. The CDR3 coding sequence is TGCAGCGTTGGAGGTTTAGCGTATAGCTACGAGCAGTACTTC.

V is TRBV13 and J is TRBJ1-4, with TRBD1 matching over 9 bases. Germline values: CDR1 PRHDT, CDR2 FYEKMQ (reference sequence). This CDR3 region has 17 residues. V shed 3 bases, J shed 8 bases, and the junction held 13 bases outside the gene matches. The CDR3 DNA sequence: TGTGCCAGCAGCTTGGGACTTACAGGGGGCGGAGAGGAAAAACTGTTTTTT. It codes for CASSLGLTGGGEEKLFF.

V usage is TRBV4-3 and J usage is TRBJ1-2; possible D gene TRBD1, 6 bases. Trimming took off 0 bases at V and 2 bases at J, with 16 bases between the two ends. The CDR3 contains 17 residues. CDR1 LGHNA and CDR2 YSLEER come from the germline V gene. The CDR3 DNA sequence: TGCGCCAGCAGCCAAGAACCTCGAGGGGGTAGGAACTATGGCTACACCTTC. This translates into CASSQEPRGGRNYGYTF.

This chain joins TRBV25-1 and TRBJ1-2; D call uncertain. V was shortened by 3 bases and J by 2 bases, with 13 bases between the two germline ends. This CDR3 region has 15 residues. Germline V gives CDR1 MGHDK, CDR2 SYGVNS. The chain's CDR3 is CASSDPEWGNYGYTF. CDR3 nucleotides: TGTGCCAGCAGTGATCCCGAGTGGGGAAACTATGGCTACACCTTC.

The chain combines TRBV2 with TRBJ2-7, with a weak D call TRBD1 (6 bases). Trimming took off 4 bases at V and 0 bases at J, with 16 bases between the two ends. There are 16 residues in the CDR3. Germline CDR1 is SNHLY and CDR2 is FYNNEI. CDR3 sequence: CASSGGDISYSYEQYF. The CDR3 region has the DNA TGTGCCAGCAGTGGAGGGGACATATCCTACTCCTACGAGCAGTACTTC.

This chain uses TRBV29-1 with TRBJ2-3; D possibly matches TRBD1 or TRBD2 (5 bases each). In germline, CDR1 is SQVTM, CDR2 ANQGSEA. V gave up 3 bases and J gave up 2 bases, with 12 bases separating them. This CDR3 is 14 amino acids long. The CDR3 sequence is CSVEGVGNTDTQYF. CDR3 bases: TGCAGCGTTGAGGGGGTGGGAAACACAGATACGCAGTATTTT.

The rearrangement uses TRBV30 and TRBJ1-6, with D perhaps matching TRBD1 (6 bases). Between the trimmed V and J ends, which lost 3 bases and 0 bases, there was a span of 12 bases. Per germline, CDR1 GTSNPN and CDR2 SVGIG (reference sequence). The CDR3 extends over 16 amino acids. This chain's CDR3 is CAWRRGGSSYNSPLHF. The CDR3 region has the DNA TGTGCCTGGAGGAGGGGGGGGAGCTCCTATAATTCACCCCTCCACTTT.

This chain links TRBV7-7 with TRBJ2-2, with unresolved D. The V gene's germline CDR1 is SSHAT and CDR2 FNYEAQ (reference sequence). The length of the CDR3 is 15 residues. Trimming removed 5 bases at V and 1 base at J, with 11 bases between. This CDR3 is CASSPSTLNTGELFF. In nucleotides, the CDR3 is TGTGCCAGCAGCCCCTCCACCTTGAACACCGGGGAGCTGTTTTTT.

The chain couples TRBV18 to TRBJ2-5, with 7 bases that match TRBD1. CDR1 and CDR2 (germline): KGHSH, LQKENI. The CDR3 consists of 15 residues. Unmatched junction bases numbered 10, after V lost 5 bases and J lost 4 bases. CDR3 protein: CASSGTTGVGETQYF. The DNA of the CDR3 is TGTGCCAGCTCAGGGACAACAGGGGTAGGAGAGACCCAGTACTTC.

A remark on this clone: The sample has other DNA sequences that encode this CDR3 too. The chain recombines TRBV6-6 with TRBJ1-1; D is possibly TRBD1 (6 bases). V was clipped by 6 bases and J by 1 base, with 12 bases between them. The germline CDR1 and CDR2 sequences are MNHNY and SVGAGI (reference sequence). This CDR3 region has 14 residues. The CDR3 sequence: CASSLGGANTEAFF. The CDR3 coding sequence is TGTGCCAGCAGCCTGGGGGGCGCGAACACTGAAGCTTTCTTT.